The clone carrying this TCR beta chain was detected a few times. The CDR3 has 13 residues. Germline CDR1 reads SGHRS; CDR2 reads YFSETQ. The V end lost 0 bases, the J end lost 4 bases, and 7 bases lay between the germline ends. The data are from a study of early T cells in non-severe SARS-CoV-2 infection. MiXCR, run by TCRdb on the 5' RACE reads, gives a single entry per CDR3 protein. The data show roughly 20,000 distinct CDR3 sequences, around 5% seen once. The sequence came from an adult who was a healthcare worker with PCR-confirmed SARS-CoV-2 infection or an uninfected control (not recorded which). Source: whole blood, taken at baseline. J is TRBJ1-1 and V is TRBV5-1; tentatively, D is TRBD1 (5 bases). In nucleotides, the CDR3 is TGCGCCAGCAGCTTGGATGGGGGCACTGAAGCTTTCTTT. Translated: CASSLDGGTEAFF.